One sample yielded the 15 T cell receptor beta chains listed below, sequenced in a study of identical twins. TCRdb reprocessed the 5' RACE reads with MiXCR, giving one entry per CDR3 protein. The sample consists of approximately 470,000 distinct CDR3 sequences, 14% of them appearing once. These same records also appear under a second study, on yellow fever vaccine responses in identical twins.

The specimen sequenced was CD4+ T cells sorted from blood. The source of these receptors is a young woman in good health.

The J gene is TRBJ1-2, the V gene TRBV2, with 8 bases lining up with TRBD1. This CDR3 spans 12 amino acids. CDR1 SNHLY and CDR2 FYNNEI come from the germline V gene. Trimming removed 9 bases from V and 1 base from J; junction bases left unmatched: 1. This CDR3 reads CASDRGNYGYTF. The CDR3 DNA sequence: TGTGCCAGTGACAGGGGTAACTATGGCTACACCTTC.

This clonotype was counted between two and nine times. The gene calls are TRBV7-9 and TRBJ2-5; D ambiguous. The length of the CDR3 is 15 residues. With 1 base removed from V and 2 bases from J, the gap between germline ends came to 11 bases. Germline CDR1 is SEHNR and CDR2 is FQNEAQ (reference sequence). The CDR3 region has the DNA TGTGCCAGCAGCTTAGATGGGGATAAACAAGAGACCCAGTACTTC. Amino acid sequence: CASSLDGDKQETQYF.

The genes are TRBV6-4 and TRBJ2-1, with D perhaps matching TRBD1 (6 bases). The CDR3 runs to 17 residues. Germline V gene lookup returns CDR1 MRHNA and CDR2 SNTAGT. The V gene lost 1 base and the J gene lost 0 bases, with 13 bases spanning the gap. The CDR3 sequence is CASSDYRTESSYNEQFF. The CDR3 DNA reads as TGTGCCAGCAGTGACTATAGGACAGAGAGCTCCTACAATGAGCAGTTCTTC.

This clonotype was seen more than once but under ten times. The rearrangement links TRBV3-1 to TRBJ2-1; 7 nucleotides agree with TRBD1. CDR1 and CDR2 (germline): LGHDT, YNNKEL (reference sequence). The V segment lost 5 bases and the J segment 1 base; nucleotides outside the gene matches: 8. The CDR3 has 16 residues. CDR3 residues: CASSGPRQGSYNEQFF. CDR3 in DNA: TGTGCCAGCAGCGGCCCCAGACAGGGATCCTACAATGAGCAGTTCTTC.

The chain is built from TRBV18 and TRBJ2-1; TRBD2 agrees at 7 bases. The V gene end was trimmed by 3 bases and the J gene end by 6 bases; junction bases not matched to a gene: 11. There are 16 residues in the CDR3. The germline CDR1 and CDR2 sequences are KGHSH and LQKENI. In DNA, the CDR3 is TGTGCCAGCTCACCCAACTCGCTAGCGGCTTCCAATGAGCAGTTCTTC. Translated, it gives CASSPNSLAASNEQFF.

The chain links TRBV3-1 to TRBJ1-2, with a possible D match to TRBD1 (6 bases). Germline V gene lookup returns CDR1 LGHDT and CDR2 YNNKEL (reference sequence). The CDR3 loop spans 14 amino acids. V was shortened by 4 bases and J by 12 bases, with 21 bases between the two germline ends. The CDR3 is CASSPRGYPTSHTF. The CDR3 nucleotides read TGTGCCAGCAGCCCCAGGGGATATCCCACCTCGCACACCTTC.

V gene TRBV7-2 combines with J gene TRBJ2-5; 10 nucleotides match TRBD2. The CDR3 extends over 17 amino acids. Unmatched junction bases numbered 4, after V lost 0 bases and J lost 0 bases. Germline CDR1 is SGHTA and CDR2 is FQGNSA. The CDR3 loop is CASSLASGGTHQETQYF. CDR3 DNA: TGTGCCAGCAGCTTAGCTAGCGGGGGGACTCACCAAGAGACCCAGTACTTC.

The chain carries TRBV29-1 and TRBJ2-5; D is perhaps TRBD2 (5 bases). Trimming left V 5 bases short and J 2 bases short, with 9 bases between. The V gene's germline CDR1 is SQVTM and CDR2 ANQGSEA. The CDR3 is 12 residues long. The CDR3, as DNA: TGCAGCGTTCCCAGCGGACAAGAGACCCAGTACTTC. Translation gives CSVPSGQETQYF.

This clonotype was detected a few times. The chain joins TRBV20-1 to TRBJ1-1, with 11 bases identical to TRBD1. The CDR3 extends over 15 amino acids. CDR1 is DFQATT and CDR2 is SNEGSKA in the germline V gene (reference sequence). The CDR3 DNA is TGCAGAGTCTTCGCCGGGACAGGGGGTAGAGGGTATGCTTTCTTT. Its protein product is CRVFAGTGGRGYAFF.

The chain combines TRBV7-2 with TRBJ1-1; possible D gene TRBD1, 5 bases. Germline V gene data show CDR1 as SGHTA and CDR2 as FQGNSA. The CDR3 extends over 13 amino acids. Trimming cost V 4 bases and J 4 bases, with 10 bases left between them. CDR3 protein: CASSSGGFTEAFF. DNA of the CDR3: TGTGCCAGCAGCTCGGGGGGGTTCACTGAAGCTTTCTTT.

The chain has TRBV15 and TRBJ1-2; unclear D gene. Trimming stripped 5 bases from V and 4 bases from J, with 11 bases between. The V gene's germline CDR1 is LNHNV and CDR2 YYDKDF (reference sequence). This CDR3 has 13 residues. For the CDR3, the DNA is TGTGCCACCAGCCCCTCGGTGCTCTATGGCTACACCTTC. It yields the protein CATSPSVLYGYTF.

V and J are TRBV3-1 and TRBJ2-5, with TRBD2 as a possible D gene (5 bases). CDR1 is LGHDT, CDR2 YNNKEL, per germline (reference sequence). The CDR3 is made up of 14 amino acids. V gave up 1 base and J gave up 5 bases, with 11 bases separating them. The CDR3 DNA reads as TGTGCCAGCAGCCAAGTGGAGCGAGGGGAGACCCAGTACTTC. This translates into CASSQVERGETQYF.

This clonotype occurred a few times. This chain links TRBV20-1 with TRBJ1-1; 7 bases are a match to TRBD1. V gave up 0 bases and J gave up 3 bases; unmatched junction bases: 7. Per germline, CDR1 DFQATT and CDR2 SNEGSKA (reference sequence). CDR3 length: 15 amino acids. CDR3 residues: CSARDSSGGDTEAFF. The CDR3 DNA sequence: TGCAGTGCTAGAGATTCGTCAGGGGGTGACACTGAAGCTTTCTTT.

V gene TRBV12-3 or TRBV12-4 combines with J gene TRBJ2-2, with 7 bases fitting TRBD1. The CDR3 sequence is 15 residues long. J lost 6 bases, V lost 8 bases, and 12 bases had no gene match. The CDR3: CASGDDRVPAGELFF. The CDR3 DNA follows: TGTGCCAGCGGTGATGACAGGGTCCCCGCCGGGGAGCTGTTTTTT.

Here the CDR3 reads CSVGTSASSTDTQYF. CDR3 nucleotide sequence: TGCAGCGTGGGAACTAGCGCTTCTAGCACAGATACGCAGTATTTT. The chain carries TRBV29-1 and TRBJ2-3; 7 nucleotides line up with TRBD2. CDR1 is SQVTM, CDR2 ANQGSEA, per germline. This CDR3 region has 15 residues. Trimming at V came to 6 bases and at J to 0 bases, leaving 9 bases not matched to a gene.